This T cell receptor (beta chain) was profiled in a study of shared clonotypes between healthy human individuals. CD45RA+ naive and CD45RA-negative memory subsets were separated from CD4+ cells. Execution of the assay was at deep level. Genomic DNA from each subset was divided evenly over several immunoSEQ plates. In the sorted-subset replicate PCRs, 150 to 250 ng DNA, some 30,000 T cell genomes, was used. Assay: immunoSEQ multiplex PCR; the TCRdb copy retains only in-frame clones and omits some. The table has a few million clones, 93% seen once; the top ten hold about 0.37%. CDR1 SGHTA and CDR2 FQGNSA come from the germline V gene. The CDR3 covers 17 residues. V was clipped by 5 bases and J by 6 bases, with 26 bases between them.

The origin of this receptor is a young man in good health. Some clones in this sample may be carry-over from other donors' samples. The rearrangement uses TRBV7-2 and TRBJ2-7, with D unresolved. The sample taken for sequencing was naive CD4+ T cells from PBMCs. Noted subset: CD45RA+ positively selected. CDR3 residues: CASSHRTGSPTKSEQYF. The CDR3 nucleotides are TGTGCCAGCAGCCACAGAACCGGATCCCCAACCAAGAGCGAGCAGTACTTC.